This passage covers 28 T cell receptor beta chains from one sample sequenced in a study of T cells after yellow fever vaccination. TCRdb analysed the 5' RACE reads with MiXCR anew, one entry per CDR3 protein. The repertoire holds some 500,000 distinct CDR3 sequences, with approximately 13% as singletons. Material: PBMCs, obtained on the day of the yellow fever booster vaccination. The receptors stem from a man aged 25 to 40 who received the YFV17D yellow fever vaccine.

The CDR3 DNA sequence: TGCAGTGCTAGAGATCTAGCGGGAGTCCCCTACGAGCAGTACTTC. Protein sequence: CSARDLAGVPYEQYF. J is TRBJ2-7 and V is TRBV20-1; 10 nucleotides match TRBD2. With 0 bases clipped from V and 2 bases from J, the junction kept 4 bases outside the gene matches. CDR1 and CDR2 from the germline V gene are DFQATT and SNEGSKA (reference sequence). The CDR3 extends over 15 amino acids.

The chain joins TRBV12-3 or TRBV12-4 to TRBJ1-3; 8 nucleotides match TRBD1. The CDR3 length is 16 residues. V lost 6 bases, J lost 2 bases, and 9 bases stayed unmatched. CDR3 residues: CASSRWTGQAGNTIYF. In DNA, the CDR3 is TGTGCCAGCAGCCGTTGGACAGGGCAGGCTGGAAACACCATATATTTT.

This clonotype was counted at least ten times. This chain joins TRBV6-2 or TRBV6-3 and TRBJ2-1; 7 bases agree with TRBD2. Germline V gene lookup returns CDR1 MNHEY and CDR2 SVGEGT. Trimming cost V 4 bases and J 4 bases; bases outside gene matches: 7. This CDR3 has 15 amino acids. The CDR3 here is CASSFGLAVYNEQFF. The CDR3 region has the DNA TGTGCCAGCAGTTTTGGGCTAGCGGTATACAATGAGCAGTTCTTC.

There are a few counts of this clonotype. The CDR3 DNA follows: TGTGCCAGCAGTTACTCCGCGACCCCGTCCGAGCAGTACTTC. It translates to CASSYSATPSEQYF. This rearrangement joins TRBV6-5 to TRBJ2-7; D uncertain. V was cut by 0 bases and J by 6 bases, with 12 bases left in between. Germline values: CDR1 MNHEY, CDR2 SVGAGI. The CDR3 totals 14 residues.

The rearrangement uses TRBV7-2 and TRBJ2-5; either TRBD1 or TRBD2 may supply D (5 bases each). CDR3 size: 12 residues. Germline values: CDR1 SGHTA, CDR2 FQGNSA. V was shortened by 6 bases and J by 5 bases, with 10 bases between the two germline ends. CDR3 coding DNA: TGTGCCAGCAGTGGTGGGGACGAGACCCAGTACTTC. Encoded protein: CASSGGDETQYF.

V gene TRBV20-1 combines with J gene TRBJ2-3, with 13 positions matching TRBD2. The CDR3 runs to 16 residues. Germline V CDR1 and CDR2: DFQATT, SNEGSKA (reference sequence). With 6 bases clipped from V and 2 bases from J, the junction kept 8 bases outside the gene matches. CDR3 bases: TGCAGTGCCCAGACTAGCGGGAGGTCGGACACAGATACGCAGTATTTT. Residues: CSAQTSGRSDTDTQYF.

The CDR3: CSADGTSGSYEQYF. The CDR3 nucleotides are TGCAGTGCGGATGGGACTAGCGGGAGTTACGAGCAGTACTTC. The J gene is TRBJ2-7, the V gene TRBV20-1, with 14 bases lining up with TRBD2. J was trimmed by 4 bases and V by 6 bases; bases with no gene match: 5. The CDR3 runs 14 residues. The germline V gene has CDR1 DFQATT and CDR2 SNEGSKA (reference sequence).

This chain links TRBV7-8 with TRBJ1-6; D remains ambiguous. The CDR3 is 16 residues long. Germline loops: CDR1 SGHVS, CDR2 FQNEAQ. The germline V and J ends were trimmed by 5 bases and 9 bases, with 20 bases remaining between them. The CDR3 here is CASSTRARVGSSPLHF. Written as DNA, the CDR3 is TGTGCCAGCAGCACCCGGGCGCGGGTAGGGAGTTCACCCCTCCACTTT.

V is TRBV4-2 and J is TRBJ1-5; D might be TRBD1 (5 bases). CDR1 and CDR2 (germline): LGHNA, YNFKEQ. V was trimmed by 4 bases and J by 7 bases, leaving 14 bases between them. The CDR3 contains 14 residues. DNA of the CDR3: TGTGCCAGCAGCCGCAGTGGGGGGATGCAGCCCCAGCATTTT. This gives the protein CASSRSGGMQPQHF.

The chain uses TRBV20-1 and TRBJ2-1; D tentatively reads TRBD1 or TRBD2 (5 bases each). The CDR3 runs to 16 residues. Germline CDR1 DFQATT, CDR2 SNEGSKA (reference sequence). The V end was cut by 2 bases, the J end by 3 bases, with 17 bases between. The CDR3 DNA is TGCAGTGCTAGAACTCCGGGACGACCAAACTACAATGAGCAGTTCTTC. Protein: CSARTPGRPNYNEQFF.

In this sample, this clonotype turned up a few times. The rearrangement joins TRBV20-1 to TRBJ2-7, with D possibly TRBD2 on 6 matching bases. Germline CDR1 reads DFQATT; CDR2 reads SNEGSKA (reference sequence). CDR3 length: 14 amino acids. V dropped 6 bases and J dropped 0 bases, with 15 bases sitting between them. CDR3 in DNA: TGCAGTGCAGCACCGGGACTCCCCTCCTACGAGCAGTACTTC. Translation: CSAAPGLPSYEQYF.

For this clonotype: The DNA is omitted, as the CDR3 cannot be located on it reliably, and the CDR3 follows TCRdb's listing. V usage is TRBV21-1 and J usage is TRBJ1-5; the table's D gene call, TRBD1, was not cross checked with the DNA. TRBV21-1 is annotated as a pseudogene. The CDR3 has 18 residues if both end residues are counted. This chain's CDR3 is CASSKGDQVANGNQPQHF.

This clonotype has only a few counts. The chain joins TRBV5-1 to TRBJ2-3, with D maybe TRBD2 (6 bases). Looked up from germline, CDR1 is SGHRS and CDR2 is YFSETQ. V was clipped by 0 bases and J by 9 bases, with 14 bases between them. The CDR3 totals 14 residues. CDR3 sequence (DNA): TGCGCCAGCAGCTTGGATCCAGGGACTGGCACGCAGTATTTT. It translates to CASSLDPGTGTQYF.

In its sample, this clonotype was seen a few times. V usage is TRBV7-6 and J usage is TRBJ2-5; no clear D. The CDR3 sequence is 14 residues long. The V end was cut by 0 bases, the J end by 2 bases, with 7 bases between. Germline V gene lookup returns CDR1 SGHVS and CDR2 FNYEAQ. CDR3 region: CASSLAAEQETQYF. As DNA, the CDR3 is TGTGCCAGCAGCTTAGCGGCAGAGCAAGAGACCCAGTACTTC. Supplemented by reference TRBV7-6 and TRBJ2-5, the full variable domain reads GAGVSQSPRYKVTKRGQDVALRCDPISGHVSLYWYRQALGQGPEFLTYFNYEAQQDKSGLPNDRFSAERPEGSISTLTIQRTEQRDSAMYRCASSLAAEQETQYFGPGTRLLVL.

This clonotype has a handful of counts. The gene calls are TRBV29-1 and TRBJ2-1; D perhaps matches TRBD1 (5 bases). Trimming cost V 4 bases and J 6 bases, with 7 bases left between them. Germline V gene lookup returns CDR1 SQVTM and CDR2 ANQGSEA. The length of the CDR3 is 11 residues. As DNA, the CDR3 is TGCAGCGTTGGGCAGGGCAATGAGCAGTTCTTC. Translating it yields CSVGQGNEQFF.

The chain uses TRBV5-5 and TRBJ1-6; 8 bases are shared with TRBD1. CDR1 and CDR2 (germline): SGHKS, YYEKEE (reference sequence). V lost 3 bases to trimming and J lost 10 bases; unmatched junction nucleotides: 9. This CDR3 has 15 residues. Here the CDR3 reads CASSSPGTGRSPLHF. The CDR3 DNA reads as TGTGCCAGCAGCTCCCCCGGGACAGGTCGATCACCCCTCCACTTT.

At least ten counts were recorded for this clonotype. This chain connects TRBV29-1 to TRBJ2-3; D unresolved. V was shortened by 8 bases and J by 6 bases, with 18 bases between the two germline ends. The CDR3 has 13 amino acids. Germline-derived CDR1 and CDR2 are SQVTM and ANQGSEA. In nucleotides, the CDR3 is TGCAGCTCTGGAGTTGGTGTCTCGGATACGCAGTATTTT. Protein product: CSSGVGVSDTQYF.

This clonotype was picked up many times. Written as DNA, the CDR3 is TGTGCCAGCAGCCAAGATCTGACTAGCGGGCGGAACACCGGGGAGCTGTTTTTT. Translating gives CASSQDLTSGRNTGELFF. The gene calls are TRBV3-1 and TRBJ2-2; TRBD2 matches 10 bases. V shed 0 bases and J 1 base; nucleotides not matched to a gene: 5. The CDR3 sequence is 18 residues long. Germline assignment: CDR1 LGHDT and CDR2 YNNKEL (reference sequence).

This clonotype was seen a handful of times. The genes are TRBV12-3 or TRBV12-4 and TRBJ2-1; 8 bases are a match to TRBD2. CDR3 length: 13 residues. The ends lost 7 bases at V and 6 bases at J; junction bases unmatched: 5. CDR3 sequence reads: CASKTGGLNEQFF. DNA for the CDR3: TGTGCCAGCAAAACGGGAGGGCTCAATGAGCAGTTCTTC.

This rearrangement joins TRBV4-2 to TRBJ1-6; D might be TRBD1 (5 bases). The CDR3 consists of 15 residues. V was pared by 1 base and J by 9 bases, with 13 bases between. In germline, CDR1 is LGHNA, CDR2 YNFKEQ. The CDR3: CASSQGAGRSSPLHF. The CDR3 DNA sequence: TGTGCCAGCAGCCAAGGGGCAGGGAGATCTTCACCCCTCCACTTT.

This clonotype turned up a few times. This chain connects TRBV7-8 to TRBJ1-5, with TRBD1 matching 10 bases. The CDR3 runs to 13 residues. Germline trimming cut 1 base from V and 12 bases from J; bases unmatched to any gene: 3. The germline V gene has CDR1 SGHVS and CDR2 FQNEAQ. The CDR3 DNA reads as TGTGCCAGCAGCTTAGAGGGACAGGGGCTCCAGCATTTT. Protein sequence: CASSLEGQGLQHF. The whole variable domain, filled in from reference TRBV7-8 and TRBJ1-5, reads GAGVSQSPRYKVAKRGQDVALRCDPISGHVSLFWYQQALGQGPEFLTYFQNEAQLDKSGLPSDRFFAERPEGSVSTLKIQRTQQEDSAVYLCASSLEGQGLQHFGDGTRLSIL.

This chain connects TRBV9 to TRBJ2-1, with a possible D match to TRBD1 (6 bases). The CDR3 runs to 16 residues. Germline V lookup: CDR1 SGDLS, CDR2 YYNGEE. The V end lost 0 bases, the J end lost 1 base, and 11 bases lay between the germline ends. The DNA of the CDR3 is TGTGCCAGCAGCGTAGGAGGGGGTGGTTCCTACAATGAGCAGTTCTTC. This translates into CASSVGGGGSYNEQFF.

This clonotype occurred many times. The V gene is TRBV20-1, the J gene TRBJ2-7; 10 bases line up with TRBD2. The V segment lost 0 bases and the J segment 2 bases; nucleotides outside the gene matches: 4. Germline-derived CDR1 and CDR2 are DFQATT and SNEGSKA (reference sequence). This CDR3 contains 15 residues. The CDR3 is CSARDLLAGAYEQYF. The CDR3 nucleotides read TGCAGTGCTAGAGATTTGCTAGCGGGAGCCTACGAGCAGTACTTC.

In its sample, this clonotype was seen a few times. J is TRBJ2-3 and V is TRBV12-3 or TRBV12-4; TRBD2 aligns across 10 bases. This CDR3 has 15 amino acids. The V gene end was trimmed by 3 bases and the J gene end by 4 bases; junction bases not matched to a gene: 4. The CDR3 region is CASSLLGTSADTQYF. CDR3 DNA: TGTGCCAGCAGTTTGTTGGGGACTAGCGCAGATACGCAGTATTTT.

DNA of the CDR3: TGTGCCAGTAGCAGGGCTTGGGGGTGGACTGAAGCTTTCTTT. It codes for CASSRAWGWTEAFF. The chain is built from TRBV19 and TRBJ1-1; D may be TRBD1 (5 bases). This CDR3 comprises 14 residues. The ends were cut back, 6 bases at V and 5 bases at J, with 16 bases in the middle. Germline assignment: CDR1 LNHDA and CDR2 SQIVND (reference sequence).

V is TRBV21-1 and J is TRBJ2-3. TRBV21-1 corresponds to a pseudogene. The CDR3 contains 12 residues. The DNA of the CDR3 is TGTGCCAGCAGCAGGTTGACAGATACGCAGTATTTT. This translates into CASSRLTDTQYF.

This clonotype was found many times. The genes are TRBV7-2 and TRBJ2-7; D gene ambiguous. CDR1 and CDR2 (germline): SGHTA, FQGNSA. V lost 5 bases, J lost 2 bases, and 7 bases lay in between. The CDR3 spans 12 residues. The CDR3 reads CASSPRAYEQYF. The CDR3 nucleotides are TGTGCCAGCAGCCCAAGGGCCTACGAGCAGTACTTC.

The rearrangement uses TRBV20-1 and TRBJ1-5; weak D call: TRBD1 (6 bases). This CDR3 is built from 13 residues. Germline V gene data show CDR1 as DFQATT and CDR2 as SNEGSKA (reference sequence). Trimming shortened V by 0 bases and J by 9 bases, and 12 bases separated the two germline ends. Here the CDR3 DNA reads TGCAGTGCTAGAGATGGGGGCGCAGGGCCCCAGCATTTT. This gives the protein CSARDGGAGPQHF.